Included here is one TCR beta chain sequence, with context. Its antigen is not yet known. Base qualities are not at hand, and no much larger clone is one base apart. From the cysteine through the phenylalanine, the CDR3 covers 15 amino acids. Just the 45-base CDR3 DNA is kept, in frame starting at base 1. As encoded in the germline V gene, CDR1 is SGHRS while CDR2 is YFSETQ. Between the V and J ends, shortened by 0 bases and 6 bases respectively, the junction contains 16 bases. The donors were roughly 39 Caucasian individuals from Russia, aged roughly 6 to 95 years, who were systemically healthy. Approximately 9 milliliters of peripheral blood were collected from each donor into EDTA-treated Vacutainer tubes. Ficoll-Paque density-gradient centrifugation was used to isolate PBMCs, with at least 6.5 million obtained per sample. Total RNA, at least 5 micrograms per sample, was extracted from PBMCs with Trizol reagent. For every donor, flow cytometry on a PBMC aliquot measured the percentage of naive CD45RAhigh/CD27high T cells.

The data originate from a study of blood T cells in healthy people across ages (dated by TCRdb to 2013 to 2016). For the study in its entirety: In model experiments, roughly one uniquely barcoded TCR beta cDNA molecule per two T cells was captured by template switching. Four age groups were formed from the donors: young (average 16 years), middle-aged (approximately 39), aged (over 55) and long-lived (roughly 88). The study measured age-related changes in TCR beta repertoire diversity using deep sequencing normalized with unique cDNA molecular identifiers. The study analyzed two additional independent replicas of 1 million unique cDNA reads from the same blood draw for two donors, one aged 18 to 29 and one aged 80 or older. To avoid experimental bias, donors of different ages were distributed randomly across sequencing lanes. Study-wide findings and limitations: Compared with the aged group, the long-lived group had more naive CD4+ T cells, fewer expanded clones and increased TCR diversity, a pattern suggesting age selection. As age increased, observed TCR beta diversity per million T cells dropped in a roughly linear way, and a significant reduction was already evident by age about 40. Estimates of total diversity from one million sequenced T cells were regarded as lower bounds and underestimates. A strong correlation was found between observed TCR beta diversity and the percentage of naive T cells measured by flow cytometry. Since profiling was done on bulk unsorted PBMCs, naive and antigen-experienced compartments could not be conclusively compared. Donor CMV infection status was unknown, potentially confounding age-related changes in expanded clonotypes.

Receptors were amplified or captured by 5' RACE. Sequencer: Illumina HiSeq 2500. A second about 7 to 11 cycle PCR used a sample-barcoded 5' primer and a J-beta primer mix. A template-switch 5' adaptor carrying 12 random nucleotides introduced a unique molecular identifier onto each TCR beta cDNA molecule. At least 2.5 million CDR3-containing paired-end reads were obtained from each sample. The Mint cDNA synthesis kit, primed by a TRBC-specific oligonucleotide, was used to synthesize first-strand cDNA from all RNA. After uracil-DNA glycosylase treatment, a first 18-cycle PCR used universal primers M1SS and BC2_uni_R on all cDNA. Turning to the authors' computational methods: Each sample was normalized by randomly selecting 1 million high-quality reads, each carrying a distinct molecular identifier. Instead of being binned into consensus sequences, reads that shared molecular identifiers were thrown out. MiTCR, with a Q25 quality threshold and the strictest error-elimination algorithm, was used for CDR3 identification, clonotype clustering and error correction. A nonparametric unseen species model with Euler transformation was used to estimate lower-bound total TCR beta diversity. In-frame beta chains were kept once TCRdb had trimmed the public reads at Q25 with fastp and called clones with MiXCR. Records with the same CDR3 protein are collapsed into one entry carrying the most frequent genes and DNA. These V and J calls originate from TCRdb's pipeline instead of the authors' own analysis. The sample records over 950,000 distinct CDR3 sequences, more than 30% of which are singletons. About an eighth of the sample is taken by the ten largest.

The source material was blood. The sequence joins TRBV5-1 to TRBJ2-7; 5 matching bases give a weak D call of TRBD1. The receptor's source is a man younger than 30 in good health. For the CDR3, the sequence is CASSLGQGAFSEQYF. The nucleotides are TGCGCCAGCAGCTTGGGTCAGGGCGCCTTTTCCGAGCAGTACTTC.